This T cell receptor (beta chain) stems from a study of cytomegalovirus exposure and HLA in healthy donors. Looking at the study overall: Counted in an early data release were about 85 million unique TCRs from HLA-typed donors. Whole-study results and caveats: What TCR beta sequences reportedly achieved was accurate prediction of HLA-A and HLA-B alleles in most subjects.

Worth noting for this clone: Antigen specificity is unknown.

Germline V CDR1 and CDR2: SEHNR, FQNEAQ (reference sequence). CDR3 length equals 12 residues. Trimming took 4 bases from V and 6 from J, leaving 7 bases between them. The PCR used 60 Vbeta and 13 Jbeta primers. In the original workflow: A later analysis tallied some 80 million unique TCR beta chains, approximately 10 million of them shared. The method was immunoSEQ multiplex PCR; TCRdb's version includes in-frame clones alone and lacks a portion of them. D and trimming come from the DNA, and the V and J calls and clone size come from that table. Among around 140,000 clones, 70% were seen once, and the ten largest hold under 2.5%.

This chain joins TRBV7-9 and TRBJ2-1; D is unclear. The TCR was taken from a woman aged 55-69 years in good health and CMV-seropositive. The specimen was PBMCs. The CDR3 reads CASSYRLNEQFF. The DNA for the CDR3 is TGTGCCAGCAGCTATCGTCTCAATGAGCAGTTCTTC.